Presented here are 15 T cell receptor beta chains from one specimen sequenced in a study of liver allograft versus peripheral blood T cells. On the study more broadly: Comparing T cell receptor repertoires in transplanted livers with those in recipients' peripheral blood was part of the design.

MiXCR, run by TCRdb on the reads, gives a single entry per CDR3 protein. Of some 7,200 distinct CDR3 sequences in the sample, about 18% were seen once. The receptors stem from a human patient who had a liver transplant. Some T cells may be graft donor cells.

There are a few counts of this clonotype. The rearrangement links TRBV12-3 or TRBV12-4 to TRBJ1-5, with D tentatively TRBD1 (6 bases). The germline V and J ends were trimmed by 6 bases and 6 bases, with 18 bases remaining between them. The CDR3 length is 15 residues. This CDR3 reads CASRPVGGHSQPQHF. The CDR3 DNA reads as TGTGCCAGCAGACCAGTGGGGGGGCATAGTCAGCCCCAGCATTTT.

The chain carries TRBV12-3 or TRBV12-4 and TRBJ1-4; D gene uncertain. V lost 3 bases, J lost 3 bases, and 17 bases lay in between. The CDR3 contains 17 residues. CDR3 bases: TGTGCCAGCAGTTTGTCGGGTCTCGCCGGGGCTAATGAAAAACTGTTTTTT. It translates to CASSLSGLAGANEKLFF.

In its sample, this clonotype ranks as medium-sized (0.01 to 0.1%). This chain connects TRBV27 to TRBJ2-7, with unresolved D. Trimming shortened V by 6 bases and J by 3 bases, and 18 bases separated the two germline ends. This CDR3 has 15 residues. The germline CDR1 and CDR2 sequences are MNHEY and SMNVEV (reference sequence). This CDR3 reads CASSPYLGLLYEQYF. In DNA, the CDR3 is TGTGCCAGCAGCCCCTATCTTGGGTTGCTCTACGAGCAGTACTTC.

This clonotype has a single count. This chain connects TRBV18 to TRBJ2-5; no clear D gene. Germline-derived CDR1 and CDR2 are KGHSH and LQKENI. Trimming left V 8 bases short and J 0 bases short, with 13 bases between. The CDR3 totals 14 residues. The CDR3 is CASSYTAYQETQYF. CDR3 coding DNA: TGTGCCAGCAGTTACACGGCCTACCAAGAGACCCAGTACTTC.

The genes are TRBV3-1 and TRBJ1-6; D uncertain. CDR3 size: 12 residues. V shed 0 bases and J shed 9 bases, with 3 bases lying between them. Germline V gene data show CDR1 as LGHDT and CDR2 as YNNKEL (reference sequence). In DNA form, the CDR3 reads TGTGCCAGCAGCCAAGAAGGTTCACCCCTCCACTTT. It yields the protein CASSQEGSPLHF.

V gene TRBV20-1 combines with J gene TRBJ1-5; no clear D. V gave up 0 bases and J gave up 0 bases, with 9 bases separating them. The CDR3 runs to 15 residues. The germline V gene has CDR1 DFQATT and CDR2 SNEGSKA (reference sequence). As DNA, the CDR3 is TGCAGTGCTAGAGATCTACCGTATAGCAATCAGCCCCAGCATTTT. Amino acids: CSARDLPYSNQPQHF.

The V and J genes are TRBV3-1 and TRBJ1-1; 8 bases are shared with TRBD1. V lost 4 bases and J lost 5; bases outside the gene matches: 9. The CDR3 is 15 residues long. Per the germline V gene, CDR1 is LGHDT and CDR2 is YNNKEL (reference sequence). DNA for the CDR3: TGTGCCAGCAGCCCAACGGCGGACAGGGATACTGAAGCTTTCTTT. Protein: CASSPTADRDTEAFF.

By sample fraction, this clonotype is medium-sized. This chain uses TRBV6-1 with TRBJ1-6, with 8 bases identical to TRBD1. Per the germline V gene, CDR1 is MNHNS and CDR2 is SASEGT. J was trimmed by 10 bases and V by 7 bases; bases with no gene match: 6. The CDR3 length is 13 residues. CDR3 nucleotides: TGTGCCAGCAAAGCTCAGGGGGCATCACCCCTCCACTTT. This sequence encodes CASKAQGASPLHF.

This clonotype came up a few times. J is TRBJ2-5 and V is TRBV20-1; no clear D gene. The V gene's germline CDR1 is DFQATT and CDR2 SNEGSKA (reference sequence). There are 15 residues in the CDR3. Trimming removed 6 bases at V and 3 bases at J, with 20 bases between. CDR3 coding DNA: TGCAGTGCCCCGTCGTCCGTCAGCATAGAAGAGACCCAGTACTTC. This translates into CSAPSSVSIEETQYF.

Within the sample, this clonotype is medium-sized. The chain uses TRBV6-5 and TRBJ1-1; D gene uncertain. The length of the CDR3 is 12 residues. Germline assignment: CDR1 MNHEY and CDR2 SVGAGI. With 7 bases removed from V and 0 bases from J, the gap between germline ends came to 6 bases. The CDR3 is CASIGLNTEAFF. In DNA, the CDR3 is TGTGCCAGCATCGGGCTGAACACTGAAGCTTTCTTT.

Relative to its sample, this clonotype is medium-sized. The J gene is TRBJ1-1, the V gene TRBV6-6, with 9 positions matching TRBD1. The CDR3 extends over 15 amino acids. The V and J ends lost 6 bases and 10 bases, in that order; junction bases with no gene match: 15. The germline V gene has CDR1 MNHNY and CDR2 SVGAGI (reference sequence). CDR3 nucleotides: TGTGCCAGCAGCCCCCGGGACAGGGACGGTCGGACAGCTTTCTTT. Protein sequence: CASSPRDRDGRTAFF.

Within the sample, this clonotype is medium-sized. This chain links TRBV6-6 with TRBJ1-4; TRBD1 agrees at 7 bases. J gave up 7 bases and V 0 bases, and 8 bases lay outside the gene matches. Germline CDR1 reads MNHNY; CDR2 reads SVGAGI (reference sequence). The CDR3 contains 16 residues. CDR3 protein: CASSYSALAGGEKLFF. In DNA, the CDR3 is TGTGCCAGCAGTTACTCGGCGTTGGCAGGGGGTGAAAAACTGTTTTTT.

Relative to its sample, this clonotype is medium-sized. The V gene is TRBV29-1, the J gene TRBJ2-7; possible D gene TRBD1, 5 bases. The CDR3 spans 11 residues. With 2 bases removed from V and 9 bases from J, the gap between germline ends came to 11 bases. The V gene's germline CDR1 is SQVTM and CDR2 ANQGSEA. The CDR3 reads CSVEKGDAQYF. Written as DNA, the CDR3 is TGCAGCGTTGAAAAAGGGGATGCGCAGTACTTC.

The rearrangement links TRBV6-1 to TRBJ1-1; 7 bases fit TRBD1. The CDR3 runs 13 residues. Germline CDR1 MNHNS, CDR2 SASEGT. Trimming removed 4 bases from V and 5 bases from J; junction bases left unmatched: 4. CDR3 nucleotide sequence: TGTGCCAGCAGTGTTTGGACAGGTACTGAAGCTTTCTTT. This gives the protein CASSVWTGTEAFF.

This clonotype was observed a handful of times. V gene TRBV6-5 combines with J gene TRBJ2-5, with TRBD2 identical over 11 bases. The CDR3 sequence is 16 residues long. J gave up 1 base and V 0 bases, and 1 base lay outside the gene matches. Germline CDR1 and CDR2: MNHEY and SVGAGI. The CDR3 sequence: CASSYSGLAVQETQYF. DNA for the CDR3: TGTGCCAGCAGTTACTCGGGACTAGCGGTCCAAGAGACCCAGTACTTC.